Listed below are T cell receptor beta chains from one sample, sequenced in a study of T cells in Graves' hyperthyroidism and ophthalmopathy. TCRdb processed the multiplex PCR reads anew with MiXCR; each CDR3 protein has one entry. The table records more than 500,000 distinct CDR3 sequences, around 16% of them present only once. Material: blood. These receptors came from a woman in her 30s with Graves' hyperthyroidism. Each CDR3 is given without its conserved first and last residue.

TRBJ2-5	TRBV9	ASSASGTSGHQETQY
TRBJ1-1	TRBV19	ASSNQGFGTEAF
TRBJ1-2	TRBV5-6	ASSHLTGGRYGYT
TRBJ1-5	TRBV3-1	ATQGHPLGPQH
TRBJ2-3	TRBV5-1	ASSFRTGGGTDTQY
TRBJ1-1	TRBV12-3/TRBV12-4	ASSMTGGMNTEAF
TRBJ1-3	TRBV28	ASTVEPSGTPGNTIY
TRBJ1-1	TRBV3-1	ASSQYPMGAF
TRBJ2-1	TRBV2	ASSVDRYNEQF
TRBJ1-1	TRBV6-5	ASSYQSRNTEAF
TRBJ2-7	TRBV28	ASSEREGFYEQY
TRBJ1-1	TRBV6-2/TRBV6-3	ASSYGRMNTEAF
TRBJ2-1	TRBV12-3/TRBV12-4	ASSPGTSGRFNNEQF
TRBJ2-7	TRBV10-3	AISEISYEQY
TRBJ1-3	TRBV28	ASSPPPRTSGNTIY
TRBJ2-3	TRBV30	AHKGPFVTDTQY
TRBJ2-7	TRBV9	ASSSGGESYEQY
TRBJ1-1	TRBV18	ASSTRQVGAF
TRBJ2-1	TRBV12-3/TRBV12-4	ASSPLYEQF
TRBJ1-4	TRBV29-1	SAVGTASEKLF
TRBJ1-2	TRBV6-1	ASSEAEVPTYGYT
TRBJ1-1	TRBV11-2	ASGAYLGTEAF
TRBJ2-5	TRBV2	ASIGVQETQY
TRBJ1-5	TRBV9	ASSDSPNSNQPQH
TRBJ2-5	TRBV9	ASSVSGGKETQY
TRBJ2-7	TRBV6-2/TRBV6-3	ASTKDTSGGVEQY
TRBJ1-1	TRBV28	ASSLWRGTGTAEAF
TRBJ2-7	TRBV2	ASTPRVLGAEQY
TRBJ2-2	TRBV6-2/TRBV6-3	ASRRTRQGTGELF
TRBJ2-7	TRBV19	ASSIRWSFLEQY
TRBJ2-1	TRBV11-3	ASSLGGGVSSYNEQF
TRBJ1-2	TRBV12-3/TRBV12-4	ASSYAGGRGNYGYT
TRBJ1-1	TRBV19	ASSIMSEEKAF
TRBJ2-7	TRBV7-9	ASRITGVGYEQY
TRBJ2-7	TRBV29-1	SVEEWGQGQGAKNSYEQY
TRBJ2-7	TRBV7-2	ASSRDLNEQY
TRBJ1-2	TRBV30	ACLRTGANYGYT
TRBJ1-5	TRBV29-1	SVGGVGGRQPQH
TRBJ1-3	TRBV15	ATRFYSGNTIY
TRBJ2-1	TRBV29-1	SVGGDPNPAYNEQF
TRBJ2-7	TRBV5-1	ASSWGEGLSSYEQY
TRBJ1-1	TRBV29-1	SAPTGGVMFGEAF
TRBJ2-3	TRBV6-2/TRBV6-3	ASSPYGLAGVDTQY
TRBJ1-3	TRBV3-1	ASSPNRDSGNTIY
TRBJ1-1	TRBV6-2/TRBV6-3	ASSYSIRIEAF
TRBJ1-4	TRBV7-9	ASSLNQGLGEKLF
TRBJ2-5	TRBV7-9	ASSLRRGTGGRETQY
TRBJ1-1	TRBV10-3	AISESGMNTEAF
TRBJ1-6	TRBV6-1	ASSRGQGYSPLH
TRBJ1-1	TRBV4-3	ASSQSTVNTEAF
TRBJ2-1	TRBV25-1	ASSDSLPGAHSNEQF
TRBJ2-4	TRBV6-2/TRBV6-3	ASSYPGTSGSFVKNIQY
TRBJ2-1	TRBV15	ATSSRDSPYNEQF
TRBJ1-1	TRBV7-8	ASSLIPGGTEAF
TRBJ2-5	TRBV20-1	SARLDPSLQETQY
TRBJ2-1	TRBV3-1	ASSFSGTPLPNEQF
TRBJ2-1	TRBV29-1	SVGLQGGLPNEQF